These 13 T cell receptor beta chains came from one sample sequenced in a study of blood T cell repertoires in COVID-19. TCRdb's copy holds only in-frame clones and misses some; the assay was immunoSEQ multiplex PCR. The table includes 260,000 or so clones, 85% detected once. Specimen: PBMCs or T cells enriched from blood (not recorded which). These receptors all come from a woman aged 45-59 years who had recovered from COVID-19.

This clone has just one count. The rearrangement links TRBV5-1 to TRBJ1-1; possible D gene TRBD1, 5 bases. The length of the CDR3 is 15 residues. Germline V gene sequence: CDR1 SGHRS, CDR2 YFSETQ. V shed 5 bases and J shed 1 base, with 15 bases lying between them. DNA of the CDR3: TGCGCCAGCAGGCGAAGGGAGGGGCCGAACACTGAAGCTTTCTTT. Translated: CASRRREGPNTEAFF.

The chain has TRBV24-1 and TRBJ2-3; D possibly corresponds to TRBD2 (6 bases). Trimming shortened V by 2 bases and J by 7 bases, and 12 bases separated the two germline ends. The CDR3 runs to 14 residues. The V gene's germline CDR1 is KGHDR and CDR2 SFDVKD. DNA of the CDR3: TGTGCCACCAGTGATTCCGGACGGGGGAATACGCAGTATTTT. Translating it yields CATSDSGRGNTQYF.

The rearrangement uses TRBV2 and TRBJ1-2, with a tentative D call TRBD1 (5 bases). Trimming left V 4 bases short and J 4 bases short, with 16 bases between. Germline CDR1 reads SNHLY; CDR2 reads FYNNEI. This CDR3 spans 15 amino acids. CDR3 in DNA: TGTGCCAGCAGTGTTTCAACGAGGGGAGGCTATGGCTACACCTTC. It yields the protein CASSVSTRGGYGYTF. Variable domain in full (rest from reference TRBV2 and TRBJ1-2): EPEVTQTPSHQVTQMGQEVILRCVPISNHLYFYWYRQILGQKVEFLVSFYNNEISEKSEIFDDQFSVERPDGSNFTLKIRSTKLEDSAMYFCASSVSTRGGYGYTFGSGTRLTVV.

The chain uses TRBV4-1 and TRBJ1-5, with 7 nucleotides matching TRBD1. This CDR3 is built from 17 residues. Germline V gene sequence: CDR1 MGHRA, CDR2 YSYEKL. V was clipped by 0 bases and J by 4 bases; unmatched bases: 9. The CDR3: CASSQESGDSLNQPQHF. DNA for the CDR3: TGCGCCAGCAGCCAAGAATCGGGGGACAGCCTTAATCAGCCCCAGCATTTT.

This clone has a handful of counts. This rearrangement joins TRBV6-5 to TRBJ1-2; TRBD1 matches 7 bases. The CDR3 contains 13 residues. Losses at the gene ends were 7 bases for V and 5 bases for J; bases not matched to a gene: 7. CDR1 is MNHEY and CDR2 is SVGAGI in the germline V gene. The CDR3 reads CASTTGIGYGYTF. The CDR3 coding sequence is TGTGCCAGCACGACAGGGATTGGATATGGCTACACCTTC.

The J gene is TRBJ2-3, the V gene TRBV6-1; 7 bases are shared with TRBD2. This CDR3 has 13 residues. Trimming cost V 1 base and J 13 bases; bases outside gene matches: 8. CDR1 MNHNS and CDR2 SASEGT come from the germline V gene. The CDR3 sequence: CASSEVRLADKYF. CDR3 coding DNA: TGTGCCAGCAGTGAAGTTAGACTAGCAGATAAGTATTTT.

The rearrangement joins TRBV19 to TRBJ1-6; 7 bases line up with TRBD1. The junction had 7 bases not matched to a gene; V was cut back by 6 bases and J by 8 bases. The CDR3 length is 14 residues. The germline V gene has CDR1 LNHDA and CDR2 SQIVND (reference sequence). The CDR3 nucleotides are TGTGCCAGTAGATTTACACAGGGGTATTCACCCCTCCACTTT. Translating gives CASRFTQGYSPLHF.

V and J are TRBV9 and TRBJ2-1; maybe TRBD2 (6 bases). This CDR3 is built from 15 residues. In germline, CDR1 is SGDLS, CDR2 YYNGEE. Trimming shortened V by 2 bases and J by 8 bases, and 17 bases separated the two germline ends. This CDR3 is CASSVAGSSIYEQFF. The CDR3 DNA reads TGTGCCAGCAGCGTCGCGGGGAGTAGCATTTATGAGCAGTTCTTC.

The chain's CDR3 is CASSPPGSYNEQFF. CDR3 coding DNA: TGTGCCAGTAGTCCTCCCGGCTCCTACAATGAGCAGTTCTTC. The chain uses TRBV19 and TRBJ2-1; D unclear. This CDR3 spans 14 amino acids. Germline-derived CDR1 and CDR2 are LNHDA and SQIVND (reference sequence). V was cut by 5 bases and J by 0 bases, with 8 bases left in between.

This clone was seen once. V usage is TRBV3-1 (or the pseudogene TRBV3-2) and J usage is TRBJ2-7; D is possibly TRBD2 (5 bases). The CDR3 extends over 14 amino acids. Germline V lookup: CDR1 LGHDT, CDR2 YNNKEL (reference sequence). V was trimmed by 4 bases and J by 6 bases, leaving 16 bases between them. The CDR3 loop is CASSPTNGVGEQYF. The CDR3, as DNA: TGTGCCAGCAGCCCTACCAACGGGGTAGGCGAGCAGTACTTC.

This chain connects TRBV29-1 to TRBJ2-1; the D gene is possibly TRBD1 (6 bases). Germline V gene lookup returns CDR1 SQVTM and CDR2 ANQGSEA. V lost 8 bases and J 5 bases, leaving 16 bases between the germline ends. The CDR3 is made up of 13 amino acids. As DNA, the CDR3 is TGCAGCTCCCGGGCCAGGGGTAACAATGAGCAGTTCTTC. This translates into CSSRARGNNEQFF.

The rearrangement links TRBV5-4 to TRBJ1-1, with a possible D match to TRBD1 (6 bases). The V gene lost 1 base and the J gene lost 5 bases, with 12 bases spanning the gap. Germline V CDR1 and CDR2: SGHNT, YYREEE (reference sequence). There are 14 residues in the CDR3. CDR3 sequence reads: CASSLQQGLTEAFF. Here the CDR3 DNA reads TGTGCCAGCAGCTTGCAACAGGGCTTGACTGAAGCTTTCTTT.

This rearrangement joins TRBV7-9 to TRBJ1-3; no definite D call. The CDR3 totals 14 residues. Trimming shortened V by 2 bases and J by 0 bases, and 5 bases separated the two germline ends. CDR1 and CDR2 (germline): SEHNR, FQNEAQ (reference sequence). CDR3 in amino acids: CASSLPSSGNTIYF. The CDR3 DNA is TGTGCCAGCAGCTTACCGAGCTCTGGAAACACCATATATTTT.